This T cell receptor (beta chain) was retrieved from a study of shared clonotypes between healthy human individuals. Study-level points and caveats: Rarefaction showed sorted-subset sequencing was incomplete despite large depth.

The CDR3 runs to 14 residues. Germline V gene sequence: CDR1 MGHRA, CDR2 YSYEKL. V was cut by 6 bases and J by 6 bases, with 14 bases left in between. The study separated CD4+ cells into CD45RA+ naive and CD45RA-negative memory subsets. Details on this clone: Its antigen remains unknown.

Assay execution took place at the deep level. TCRdb keeps only in-frame clones here, not all; method: immunoSEQ multiplex PCR. Here the sample spans about 2,500,000 clones, more than 80% being singletons. The V gene is TRBV4-1, the J gene TRBJ2-2; a weak D match, TRBD1 (6 bases). Sequenced input: naive CD4+ T cells sorted from blood. Subset reported: CD45RA+ positively selected. This receptor was obtained from a young man in good health. CDR3 residues: CASSHLGGPGELFF. The CDR3 region has the DNA TGCGCCAGCAGTCACCTAGGGGGACCCGGGGAGCTGTTTTTT.